This TCR beta chain was observed in a study of OX40 agonist ivuxolimab in advanced cancers. Regarding the study in general: Ivuxolimab was an agonistic, fully human IgG2 monoclonal antibody directed against OX40 (CD134), a costimulatory receptor. Intravenous ivuxolimab was administered to patients every 2 weeks at six dose levels: 0.01, 0.1, 0.3, 1.5, 3 and 10 mg/kg. The paper reports the monotherapy dose-escalation portion (N of about 54 patients) of the phase I ivuxolimab trial. The point of sequencing TCRbeta in the periphery was to test whether ivuxolimab changed TCR sequence diversity and drove clonal T-cell expansion. Prior anti-PD-1, anti-PD-L1 or anti-CTLA-4 therapy was permitted, and approximately 40% of dose-escalation patients had received checkpoint inhibitors. A male proportion of roughly 80% and a mean age of roughly 58 years, ranging from about 20 to 85, were recorded for the dose-escalation cohort. Three dose-escalation patients achieved partial responses, one with hepatocellular carcinoma and two with cutaneous melanoma. Among the roughly 52 dose-escalation patients, approximately 20 had hepatocellular carcinoma, some 15 melanoma, 9 renal cell carcinoma and 9 head and neck cancer.

The trial excluded patients who had a history of autoimmune disease or who were on systemic immunosuppression. Peripheral blood for TCR sequencing was drawn from every dose cohort at baseline, at cycle 4 day 1 and at cycle 7 day 1. Samples came from an open-label, multicenter, first-in-human phase I dose-escalation trial of ivuxolimab. The trial enrolled adults with locally advanced or metastatic head and neck squamous cell, hepatocellular, melanoma or renal cell carcinoma. Before TCR sequencing, CD4+ and CD8+ T cells were separately sorted from peripheral blood. The junction carries 17 bases between V and J, which are trimmed by 6 bases and 0 bases respectively. Inclusive of the bounding cysteine and phenylalanine, the CDR3 is 16 residues long. CDR3 DNA is the only sequence kept; it has 48 bases, read in frame from the first base. Sequences SNHLY (CDR1) and FYNNEI (CDR2) are obtained from the germline V gene.

For sequencing of the TCRbeta CDR3 region, genomic DNA was extracted from the sorted cells. TCRbeta CDR3 regions were sequenced using the immunoSEQ Assay. TCRdb carries this immuneACCESS record with in-frame sequences only. Its versions omit some clonotypes, under half of them owing to an unresolved V gene in the studies checked, with the rest unexplained. The sample table contains under 95,000 clones; only one count was recorded for 86% of them. 0.7% to 0.9% of the sample is taken by the ten largest. Broader findings and caveats from the paper: After ivuxolimab, more expanded clones were found on average in CD8+ T cells than in CD4+ T cells. Which antigens the clonally expanded peripheral T cells were specific for was not determined. In the 0.1-3.0 mg/kg groups, partial responders had among the lowest normalized peripheral clonal expansion, particularly in CD8+ T cells. At doses of 0.1 to 3.0 mg/kg, clonal expansion of both CD4+ and CD8+ T cells in blood was seen between baseline and week 6. Low levels of normalized T-cell clonal expansion were also seen in some patients who did not respond.

For this clone: Its target antigen remains unknown. No quality values exist for individual bases; no much larger clone is one base distant.

The sequence derives from an adult with an advanced solid tumor such as melanoma, head and neck, liver or kidney cancer. This material consisted of CD4+ or CD8+ T cells sorted from blood, taken in a trial of the OX40 agonist ivuxolimab. The chain is assembled from TRBV2 and TRBJ2-5; the D match is possibly TRBD1 or TRBD2, with 7 bases aligned in each. The CDR3 sequence is CASRLYRGGDQETQYF. Here is the DNA: TGTGCCAGCAGACTCTACAGGGGAGGGGACCAAGAGACCCAGTACTTC.